The rows below give T cell receptor beta chains drawn from one sample of a study of blood T cell repertoires in COVID-19. TCRdb's copy holds only in-frame clones and misses some; the assay was immunoSEQ multiplex PCR. Among roughly 230,000 clones listed, around 85% were seen once. The sample comprised peripheral blood. The origin of the receptors is a man between 50 and 59 years old with COVID-19, enrolled during active disease. Both conserved end residues are part of each CDR3. The order of the fields is V gene, J gene, D gene, clone size, CDR3 DNA, CDR3 protein. D genes are given only for firm matches. Clone size is given for some rows only: seen once, a few or many times, or a class if the clone is expanded.

V: TRBV19; J: TRBJ2-4; D: TRBD1; size: .; DNA: TGTGCCAGTAGTACATGGGGGGGACAGGGTAAAAACATTCAGTACTTC; CDR3: CASSTWGGQGKNIQYF
V: TRBV5-1; J: TRBJ1-1; D: TRBD1; size: .; DNA: TGCGCCAGCAGCTGGGACAGAGTATATGAAGCTTTCTTT; CDR3: CASSWDRVYEAFF
V: TRBV18; J: TRBJ2-5; D: .; size: .; DNA: TGTGCCAGCTCCCCGGGACTCGCTGCGGCCCAGTACTTC; CDR3: CASSPGLAAAQYF
V: TRBV2; J: TRBJ2-7; D: .; size: .; DNA: TGTGCCAGCAGTGGAGAAGGGGGGGACGAGCAGTACTTC; CDR3: CASSGEGGDEQYF
V: TRBV30; J: TRBJ2-5; D: TRBD1; size: .; DNA: TGTGCCTGGAGAGTTACGGGACAGCTTCAAGAGACCCAGTACTTC; CDR3: CAWRVTGQLQETQYF
V: TRBV15; J: TRBJ2-3; D: TRBD2; size: .; DNA: TGTGCCACCTCTAGCGGGTACACAGATACGCAGTATTTT; CDR3: CATSSGYTDTQYF
V: TRBV28; J: TRBJ1-5; D: .; size: .; DNA: TGTGCCAGTGGGTTGGGTTTGGGCCAGCCCCAGCATTTT; CDR3: CASGLGLGQPQHF
V: TRBV4-3; J: TRBJ1-2; D: .; size: .; DNA: TGCGCCAGCAGCCAAACGTGGGAGAAGATCTATGGCTACACCTTC; CDR3: CASSQTWEKIYGYTF
V: TRBV15; J: TRBJ1-3; D: .; size: .; DNA: TGTGCCACCAGCAGAGATTCCCAAAACTCTGGAAACACCATATATTTT; CDR3: CATSRDSQNSGNTIYF
V: TRBV3-1/TRBV3-2; J: TRBJ2-7; D: .; size: .; DNA: TGTGCCAGCAGCCAAGATCTACACGAGCAGTACTTC; CDR3: CASSQDLHEQYF
V: TRBV10-1; J: TRBJ2-1; D: .; size: .; DNA: TGCGCCAGCAGTGATGCGACTCGCAATGAGCAGTTCTTC; CDR3: CASSDATRNEQFF
V: TRBV24-1; J: TRBJ2-7; D: TRBD1; size: .; DNA: TGTGCCACCAGTGATTCCTGGGACAGTCCCTACGAGCAGTACTTC; CDR3: CATSDSWDSPYEQYF
V: TRBV4-1; J: TRBJ1-5; D: .; size: .; DNA: TGCGCCAGCAGCCAGGGCGAGGACAGCTGGGGACAGCCCCAGCATTTT; CDR3: CASSQGEDSWGQPQHF
V: TRBV4-2; J: TRBJ1-5; D: TRBD1; size: .; DNA: TGTGCCAGCAGCAAGGAGGCAGGGGGCGTACAGCCCCAGCATTTT; CDR3: CASSKEAGGVQPQHF
V: TRBV3-1/TRBV3-2; J: TRBJ2-3; D: TRBD2; size: .; DNA: TGTGCCAGCAGCCCTAGCGGGGTTAGCACAGATACGCAGTATTTT; CDR3: CASSPSGVSTDTQYF
V: TRBV5-1; J: TRBJ2-7; D: TRBD1; size: .; DNA: TGCGCCAGCATTTCCGGGACAGGGAACTCCTACGAGCAGTACTTC; CDR3: CASISGTGNSYEQYF
V: TRBV14; J: TRBJ1-2; D: TRBD1; size: .; DNA: TGTGCCAGCAGCCAAGGCAGGGGGCAAGCCCATGGCTACACCTTC; CDR3: CASSQGRGQAHGYTF
V: TRBV5-1; J: TRBJ1-2; D: .; size: .; DNA: TGCGCCAGCAGCTTGAGTCTTTCACGGGGGATATATGGCTACACCTTC; CDR3: CASSLSLSRGIYGYTF
V: TRBV21-1; J: TRBJ2-6; D: .; size: .; DNA: TGTGCCAGCAGCAAAGAGGGACACCGTACGACTGGGGCCAACGTCCTGACTTTC; CDR3: CASSKEGHRTTGANVLTF
V: TRBV9; J: TRBJ2-1; D: TRBD2; size: .; DNA: TGTGCCAGCAGCGTAGACGCGTGGTCGGGGGGAACCTACAATGAGCAGTTCTTC; CDR3: CASSVDAWSGGTYNEQFF
V: TRBV18; J: TRBJ1-2; D: .; size: .; DNA: TGTGCCAGCTCCCTGGACAGTTCCTATGGCTACACCTTC; CDR3: CASSLDSSYGYTF
V: TRBV30; J: TRBJ1-5; D: TRBD1; size: .; DNA: TGTGCCTGGAGCCGGGACAGCTTTTATCAGCCCCAGCATTTT; CDR3: CAWSRDSFYQPQHF
V: TRBV28; J: TRBJ1-5; D: TRBD1; size: .; DNA: TGTGCCAGCAGTTTAAAAGGACAGGGGAGGAAGCCCCAGCATTTT; CDR3: CASSLKGQGRKPQHF
V: TRBV4-1; J: TRBJ2-1; D: TRBD2; size: many; DNA: TGCGCCAGCAGCGTAGCGGGGGGGAGGTCCAATGAGCAGTTCTTC; CDR3: CASSVAGGRSNEQFF
V: TRBV6-5; J: TRBJ2-3; D: .; size: .; DNA: TGTGCCAGCAGTTGGGGTGGGCAGGGGCCCACAGATACGCAGTATTTT; CDR3: CASSWGGQGPTDTQYF
V: TRBV29-1; J: TRBJ2-1; D: TRBD1; size: .; DNA: TGCAGCGCCGTCGGGACAGGGGTCCGCAATGAGCAGTTCTTC; CDR3: CSAVGTGVRNEQFF
V: TRBV19; J: TRBJ1-2; D: TRBD1; size: .; DNA: TGTGCCAGTATACCGGGGACAGATATCTATGGCTACACCTTC; CDR3: CASIPGTDIYGYTF
V: TRBV5-1; J: TRBJ1-5; D: .; size: .; DNA: TGCGCCAGCAGCTTTCAGGGCGACAAGGATCAGCCCCAGCATTTT; CDR3: CASSFQGDKDQPQHF
V: TRBV28; J: TRBJ1-5; D: TRBD1; size: once; DNA: TGTGCCAGCAGTTTACCAATCCAGGGGGCTGATCAGCCCCAGCATTTT; CDR3: CASSLPIQGADQPQHF
V: TRBV2; J: TRBJ2-5; D: .; size: .; DNA: TGTGCCAGCACTCTAAGAACAGTGCGTGGGGAGACCCAGTACTTC; CDR3: CASTLRTVRGETQYF
V: TRBV10-3; J: TRBJ2-7; D: .; size: .; DNA: TGTGCCATCAGTGAGTCGTCCGGGATCTACGAGCAGTACTTC; CDR3: CAISESSGIYEQYF
V: TRBV6-2/TRBV6-3; J: TRBJ2-5; D: .; size: .; DNA: TGTGCCAGCAGTTACGTCGTTGAGACCCAGTACTTC; CDR3: CASSYVVETQYF
V: TRBV30; J: TRBJ1-2; D: .; size: .; DNA: TGTGCCTGGAGTTGGGAGTCCCACTATGGCTACACCTTC; CDR3: CAWSWESHYGYTF
V: TRBV3-1/TRBV3-2; J: TRBJ2-2; D: TRBD2; size: .; DNA: TGTGCCAGCAGCCAAAGTCGGGGGGGCCGGGGAACCGGGGAGCTGTTTTTT; CDR3: CASSQSRGGRGTGELFF
V: TRBV28; J: TRBJ1-4; D: .; size: .; DNA: TGTGCCAGCAGTTCCCCTTCGGGGACTAATGAAAAACTGTTTTTT; CDR3: CASSSPSGTNEKLFF
V: TRBV7-9; J: TRBJ2-7; D: TRBD2; size: .; DNA: TGTGCCAGCAGAACTAGCGGGCGAAAGGGCGAGCAGTACTTC; CDR3: CASRTSGRKGEQYF
V: TRBV6-1; J: TRBJ2-7; D: TRBD2; size: .; DNA: TGTGCCAGCAGCGAAGCCGGGGGGAGGAGCTCCTACGAGCAGTACTTC; CDR3: CASSEAGGRSSYEQYF
V: TRBV28; J: TRBJ1-4; D: TRBD1; size: .; DNA: TGTGCCAGCAGATCAGGACAGGGGGCTCGGGAAAAACTGTTTTTT; CDR3: CASRSGQGAREKLFF
V: TRBV5-1; J: TRBJ2-2; D: .; size: .; DNA: TGCGCCAGCAGCGTCATGGGACAGAACACCGGGGAGCTGTTTTTT; CDR3: CASSVMGQNTGELFF
V: TRBV18; J: TRBJ2-1; D: .; size: .; DNA: TGTGCCAGCTCACCAAAGGGGGAGACCTACAATGAGCAGTTCTTC; CDR3: CASSPKGETYNEQFF
V: TRBV27; J: TRBJ1-5; D: .; size: .; DNA: TGTGCCAGCAGTTTGGAGGGGCACAATCAGCCCCAGCATTTT; CDR3: CASSLEGHNQPQHF
V: TRBV5-4; J: TRBJ2-7; D: TRBD2; size: .; DNA: TGTGCCAGCAGCAATGGTCGGGGGGGCAATTACGAGCAGTACTTC; CDR3: CASSNGRGGNYEQYF
V: TRBV5-8; J: TRBJ2-1; D: TRBD1; size: .; DNA: TGTGCCAGCAGCCGAAGACAGGGGCGACACAATGAGCAGTTCTTC; CDR3: CASSRRQGRHNEQFF
V: TRBV7-9; J: TRBJ1-1; D: TRBD1; size: .; DNA: TGTGCCAGCAGCATCACAGGGGGCACTGAAGCTTTCTTT; CDR3: CASSITGGTEAFF
V: TRBV6-5; J: TRBJ2-7; D: .; size: .; DNA: TGCTCCTCGAGACAGATCTACGAGCAGTACTTC; CDR3: CSSRQIYEQYF
V: TRBV19; J: TRBJ1-2; D: TRBD1; size: .; DNA: TGTGCCAGTACCCTAAACAGGGGGCTTGGCTACACCTTC; CDR3: CASTLNRGLGYTF
V: TRBV7-8; J: TRBJ2-1; D: TRBD2; size: .; DNA: TGTGCCAGCAGCCAGGCGGGGGGCGCTTTGACCCCCTACAATGAGCAGTTCTTC; CDR3: CASSQAGGALTPYNEQFF
V: TRBV30; J: TRBJ1-5; D: .; size: few; DNA: TGTGCCTGGAGTGTAGAGAGGGATCAGCCCCAGCATTTT; CDR3: CAWSVERDQPQHF
V: TRBV3-1/TRBV3-2; J: TRBJ2-3; D: .; size: .; DNA: TGTGCCAGCAGCTACAGGGCGTATACGCAGTATTTT; CDR3: CASSYRAYTQYF
V: TRBV28; J: TRBJ1-5; D: .; size: .; DNA: TGTGCCAGCACCCAGGTGGGGAGACGGGATCAGCCCCAGCATTTT; CDR3: CASTQVGRRDQPQHF
V: TRBV5-1; J: TRBJ1-2; D: .; size: .; DNA: TGCGCCAGCAGCTTCGAACCTCAGGGAACTAACTATGGCTACACCTTC; CDR3: CASSFEPQGTNYGYTF
V: TRBV27; J: TRBJ2-2; D: TRBD2; size: .; DNA: TGTGCCAGCAGGCGGGGGGCGGAGAACACCGGGGAGCTGTTTTTT; CDR3: CASRRGAENTGELFF